Listed below are T cell receptor beta chains from one sample, sequenced in a study of blood T cell repertoires in COVID-19. Libraries were prepared by immunoSEQ multiplex PCR; TCRdb keeps only in-frame clonotypes and omits some of them. The repertoire has roughly 60,000 clones, roughly 83% of them found once; the top ten carry about a tenth. Sequenced sample: peripheral blood. These receptors all stem from a man aged 45-60 years with COVID-19, enrolled during active disease. CDR3s include the opening cysteine and the closing phenylalanine or tryptophan. Each record gives: V gene, J gene, D gene, clone size, CDR3 protein, CDR3 DNA. A D gene is named only where the DNA matches it firmly. A row's size may be missing; if present it is once, few, many or a size class.

V gene: TRBV7-9; J gene: TRBJ1-2; D gene: .; clone size: .; CDR3 protein: CASSSAGGYTF; CDR3 DNA: TGTGCCAGCAGCTCGGCCGGGGGCTACACCTTC
V gene: TRBV24-1; J gene: TRBJ1-1; D gene: .; clone size: .; CDR3 protein: CATRGAGLKNTEAFF; CDR3 DNA: TGTGCCACCAGAGGGGCCGGTTTAAAGAACACTGAAGCTTTCTTT
V gene: TRBV5-1; J gene: TRBJ2-1; D gene: TRBD2; clone size: .; CDR3 protein: CASSLPSGIYEQFF; CDR3 DNA: TGCGCCAGCAGCTTGCCTAGCGGGATATATGAGCAGTTCTTC
V gene: TRBV3-1/TRBV3-2; J gene: TRBJ2-7; D gene: TRBD2; clone size: .; CDR3 protein: CASSQAGTSGAREQYF; CDR3 DNA: TGTGCCAGCAGCCAGGCCGGGACTAGCGGTGCTCGGGAGCAGTACTTC
V gene: TRBV5-5; J gene: TRBJ1-1; D gene: .; clone size: .; CDR3 protein: CASSIEKTGTRLNTEAFF; CDR3 DNA: TGTGCCAGCAGCATAGAAAAGACCGGGACACGATTGAACACTGAAGCTTTCTTT
V gene: TRBV7-9; J gene: TRBJ2-1; D gene: TRBD2; clone size: .; CDR3 protein: CASSLGLAGVGEQFF; CDR3 DNA: TGTGCCAGCAGCTTAGGCCTAGCGGGAGTGGGTGAGCAGTTCTTC
V gene: TRBV2; J gene: TRBJ1-1; D gene: .; clone size: .; CDR3 protein: CASRQGGPEAFF; CDR3 DNA: TGTGCCAGCAGACAGGGCGGGCCTGAAGCTTTCTTT
V gene: TRBV2; J gene: TRBJ2-4; D gene: TRBD2; clone size: .; CDR3 protein: CASKSVGGAKNIQYF; CDR3 DNA: TGTGCCAGCAAGTCAGTGGGGGGGGCCAAAAACATTCAGTACTTC
V gene: TRBV3-1/TRBV3-2; J gene: TRBJ2-2; D gene: .; clone size: .; CDR3 protein: CASSPPDFPFGELFF; CDR3 DNA: TGTGCCAGCAGCCCTCCGGACTTCCCCTTCGGGGAGCTGTTTTTT
V gene: TRBV7-6; J gene: TRBJ2-3; D gene: .; clone size: .; CDR3 protein: CASSSNTGGTDTQYF; CDR3 DNA: TGTGCCAGCAGCTCAAACACGGGGGGCACAGATACGCAGTATTTT
V gene: TRBV19; J gene: TRBJ2-5; D gene: .; clone size: few; CDR3 protein: CASSGSGGVQETQYF; CDR3 DNA: TGTGCCAGTAGTGGCTCCGGGGGTGTCCAAGAGACCCAGTACTTC
V gene: TRBV5-4; J gene: TRBJ2-5; D gene: .; clone size: .; CDR3 protein: CASSLAETGSQETQYF; CDR3 DNA: TGTGCCAGCAGCTTGGCCGAGACAGGCAGCCAAGAGACCCAGTACTTC
V gene: TRBV19; J gene: TRBJ1-4; D gene: TRBD1; clone size: .; CDR3 protein: CASSNPSGGALEKLFF; CDR3 DNA: TGTGCCAGTAGTAACCCCTCAGGGGGCGCCTTAGAAAAACTGTTTTTT
V gene: TRBV7-8; J gene: TRBJ1-3; D gene: TRBD1; clone size: .; CDR3 protein: CASSLGGGTDGNTIYF; CDR3 DNA: TGTGCCAGCAGCTTAGGGGGCGGGACAGATGGAAACACCATATATTTT
V gene: TRBV12-1; J gene: TRBJ2-3; D gene: .; clone size: .; CDR3 protein: CASSHEEGSGPLPDTQYF; CDR3 DNA: TGTGCCAGCAGCCATGAAGAGGGCAGCGGACCCCTCCCAGATACGCAGTATTTT
V gene: TRBV11-2; J gene: TRBJ1-1; D gene: .; clone size: .; CDR3 protein: CASSFFWEKNTEAFF; CDR3 DNA: TGTGCCAGCAGCTTTTTTTGGGAGAAGAACACTGAAGCTTTCTTT
V gene: TRBV5-1; J gene: TRBJ2-1; D gene: TRBD2; clone size: .; CDR3 protein: CASRRVAGGNEQFF; CDR3 DNA: TGCGCCAGCAGAAGGGTAGCGGGAGGCAATGAGCAGTTCTTC
V gene: TRBV2; J gene: TRBJ1-6; D gene: .; clone size: .; CDR3 protein: CASRSEGLNNSPLHF; CDR3 DNA: TGTGCCAGCAGGTCAGAGGGATTAAATAATTCACCCCTCCACTTT
V gene: TRBV20-1; J gene: TRBJ1-2; D gene: .; clone size: .; CDR3 protein: CSTRLRYGYTF; CDR3 DNA: TGCAGTACCCGACTGAGGTATGGCTACACCTTC
V gene: TRBV14; J gene: TRBJ1-1; D gene: TRBD1; clone size: .; CDR3 protein: CASSHLTGANTEAFF; CDR3 DNA: TGTGCCAGCAGCCATCTTACAGGGGCGAACACTGAAGCTTTCTTT
V gene: TRBV11-2; J gene: TRBJ2-7; D gene: TRBD1; clone size: .; CDR3 protein: CASSYNRGREDEQYF; CDR3 DNA: TGTGCCAGCAGCTACAATAGGGGGCGCGAGGACGAGCAGTACTTT
V gene: TRBV10-1; J gene: TRBJ2-1; D gene: TRBD2; clone size: .; CDR3 protein: CASSDPRGTSRRDEQFF; CDR3 DNA: TGCGCCAGCAGTGACCCGCGGGGGACCTCCAGGAGGGATGAGCAGTTCTTC
V gene: TRBV12-3/TRBV12-4; J gene: TRBJ2-7; D gene: .; clone size: .; CDR3 protein: CASSSNRDEQYF; CDR3 DNA: TGTGCCAGCAGTTCTAACAGGGACGAGCAGTACTTC
V gene: TRBV7-9; J gene: TRBJ2-7; D gene: .; clone size: .; CDR3 protein: CASSLALGGNSYEQYF; CDR3 DNA: TGTGCCAGCAGCTTAGCGTTAGGGGGTAACTCCTACGAGCAGTACTTC
V gene: TRBV5-1; J gene: TRBJ2-5; D gene: TRBD1; clone size: once; CDR3 protein: CASSFEGSGGAETQYF; CDR3 DNA: TGCGCCAGCAGCTTTGAAGGGTCAGGGGGTGCGGAGACCCAGTACTTC
V gene: TRBV11-2; J gene: TRBJ2-3; D gene: TRBD2; clone size: .; CDR3 protein: CASSRGLARSTDTQYF; CDR3 DNA: TGTGCCAGCAGCCGCGGACTAGCGCGAAGCACAGATACGCAGTATTTT
V gene: TRBV11-2; J gene: TRBJ1-4; D gene: .; clone size: medium-sized; CDR3 protein: CASGHPPGLVNEKLFF; CDR3 DNA: TGTGCCAGCGGCCATCCACCGGGACTGGTTAATGAAAAACTGTTTTTT
V gene: TRBV6-1; J gene: TRBJ1-1; D gene: .; clone size: .; CDR3 protein: CASSERESREAFF; CDR3 DNA: TGTGCCAGCAGTGAAAGGGAGTCCAGGGAAGCTTTCTTT
V gene: TRBV5-1; J gene: TRBJ2-7; D gene: TRBD2; clone size: few; CDR3 protein: CASSYSGRAGEQYF; CDR3 DNA: TGCGCCAGCAGCTATAGCGGGAGGGCCGGCGAGCAGTACTTC
V gene: TRBV27; J gene: TRBJ1-1; D gene: TRBD1; clone size: once; CDR3 protein: CASSQTTGGWNTEAFF; CDR3 DNA: TGTGCCAGCAGTCAAACAACAGGGGGCTGGAACACTGAAGCTTTCTTT
V gene: TRBV6-5; J gene: TRBJ2-3; D gene: TRBD2; clone size: .; CDR3 protein: CASSLGGYTDTQYF; CDR3 DNA: TGTGCCAGCTCCCTGGGGGGGTACACAGATACGCAGTATTTT
V gene: TRBV27; J gene: TRBJ2-5; D gene: .; clone size: .; CDR3 protein: CASSRSPLQGYGQETQYF; CDR3 DNA: TGTGCCAGCAGTCGATCACCACTACAGGGTTATGGCCAAGAGACCCAGTACTTC
V gene: TRBV15; J gene: TRBJ2-1; D gene: .; clone size: .; CDR3 protein: CATSRLSPWEQFF; CDR3 DNA: TGTGCCACCAGCAGACTGAGTCCGTGGGAGCAGTTCTTC
V gene: TRBV19; J gene: TRBJ2-7; D gene: .; clone size: .; CDR3 protein: CASSISAGVHDEQYF; CDR3 DNA: TGTGCCAGTAGTATCTCCGCAGGGGTCCACGACGAGCAGTACTTC
V gene: TRBV5-1; J gene: TRBJ2-7; D gene: .; clone size: .; CDR3 protein: CASSSQLGDEQYF; CDR3 DNA: TGCGCCAGCAGCTCCCAGTTGGGCGACGAGCAGTACTTC
V gene: TRBV30; J gene: TRBJ1-5; D gene: .; clone size: few; CDR3 protein: CAWSESSNQPQHF; CDR3 DNA: TGTGCCTGGAGTGAGAGTAGCAATCAGCCCCAGCATTTT
V gene: TRBV6-1; J gene: TRBJ2-3; D gene: TRBD1; clone size: .; CDR3 protein: CASSESTGNTDTQYF; CDR3 DNA: TGTGCCAGCAGTGAATCGACAGGGAACACAGATACGCAGTATTTT
V gene: TRBV6-5; J gene: TRBJ2-1; D gene: .; clone size: .; CDR3 protein: CASRSGPLSYNEQFF; CDR3 DNA: TGTGCCAGCAGATCCGGTCCACTGTCCTACAATGAGCAGTTCTTC
V gene: TRBV18; J gene: TRBJ2-7; D gene: TRBD1; clone size: .; CDR3 protein: CASSLPGTGGEQYF; CDR3 DNA: TGTGCCAGCTCACTTCCCGGGACAGGGGGCGAGCAGTACTTC
V gene: TRBV7-2; J gene: TRBJ2-7; D gene: TRBD2; clone size: .; CDR3 protein: CASSLDAGGISYEQYF; CDR3 DNA: TGTGCCAGCAGCTTAGATGCGGGGGGCATCTCCTACGAGCAGTACTTC
V gene: TRBV5-1; J gene: TRBJ2-2; D gene: .; clone size: .; CDR3 protein: CATAPSMGRTAGELFF; CDR3 DNA: TGCGCCACCGCCCCTTCAATGGGGAGAACTGCCGGGGAGCTGTTTTTT
V gene: TRBV5-1; J gene: TRBJ2-3; D gene: TRBD2; clone size: .; CDR3 protein: CASSLAGTSVNTQYF; CDR3 DNA: TGCGCCAGCAGCTTGGCGGGAACTAGCGTAAATACGCAGTATTTT
V gene: TRBV5-3; J gene: TRBJ2-7; D gene: TRBD2; clone size: once; CDR3 protein: CARSSRAGTSGYEQYF; CDR3 DNA: TGTGCCAGAAGCTCGAGAGCCGGGACTAGCGGCTACGAGCAGTACTTC
V gene: TRBV6-6; J gene: TRBJ1-2; D gene: .; clone size: few; CDR3 protein: CASSSTATNYGYTF; CDR3 DNA: TGTGCCAGCTCCTCAACAGCCACTAACTATGGCTACACCTTC
V gene: TRBV7-3; J gene: TRBJ2-5; D gene: .; clone size: .; CDR3 protein: CASSLNPGQQETQYF; CDR3 DNA: TGTGCCAGCAGCTTAAATCCGGGACAACAAGAGACCCAGTACTTC
V gene: TRBV9; J gene: TRBJ2-1; D gene: .; clone size: .; CDR3 protein: CASSVTGYNEQFF; CDR3 DNA: TGTGCCAGCAGCGTGACTGGCTACAATGAGCAGTTCTTC